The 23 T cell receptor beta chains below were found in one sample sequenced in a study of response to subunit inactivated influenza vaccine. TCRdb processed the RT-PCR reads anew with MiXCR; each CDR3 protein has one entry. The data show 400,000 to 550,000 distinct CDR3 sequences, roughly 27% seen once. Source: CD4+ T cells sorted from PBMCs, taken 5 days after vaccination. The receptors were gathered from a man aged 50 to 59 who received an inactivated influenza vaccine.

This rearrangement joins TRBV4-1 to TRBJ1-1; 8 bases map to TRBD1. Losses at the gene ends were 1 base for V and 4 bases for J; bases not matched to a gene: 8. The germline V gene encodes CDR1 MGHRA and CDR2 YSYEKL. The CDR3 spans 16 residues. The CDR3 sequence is CASSQVPRGLGTEAFF. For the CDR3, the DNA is TGCGCCAGCAGCCAAGTTCCCAGGGGGCTCGGCACTGAAGCTTTCTTT.

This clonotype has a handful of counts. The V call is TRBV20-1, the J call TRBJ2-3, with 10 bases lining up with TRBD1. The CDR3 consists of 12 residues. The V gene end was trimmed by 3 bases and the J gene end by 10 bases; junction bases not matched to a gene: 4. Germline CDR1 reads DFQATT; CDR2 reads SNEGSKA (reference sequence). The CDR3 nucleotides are TGCAGTGCTAGCGACAGGGGGCTTGCGCAGTATTTT. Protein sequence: CSASDRGLAQYF.

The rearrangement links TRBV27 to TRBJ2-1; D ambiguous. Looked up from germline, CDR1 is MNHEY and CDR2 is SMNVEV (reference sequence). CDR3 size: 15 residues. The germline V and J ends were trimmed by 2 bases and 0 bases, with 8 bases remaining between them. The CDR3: CASSLKGLSYNEQFF. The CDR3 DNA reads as TGTGCCAGCAGTTTAAAGGGTCTCTCCTACAATGAGCAGTTCTTC.

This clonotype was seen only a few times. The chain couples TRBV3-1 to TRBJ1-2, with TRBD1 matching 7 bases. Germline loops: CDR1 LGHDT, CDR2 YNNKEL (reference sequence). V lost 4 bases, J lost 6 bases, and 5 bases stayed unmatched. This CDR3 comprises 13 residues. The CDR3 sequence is CASSLTGDHGYTF. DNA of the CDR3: TGTGCCAGCAGCCTTACAGGGGACCATGGCTACACCTTC.

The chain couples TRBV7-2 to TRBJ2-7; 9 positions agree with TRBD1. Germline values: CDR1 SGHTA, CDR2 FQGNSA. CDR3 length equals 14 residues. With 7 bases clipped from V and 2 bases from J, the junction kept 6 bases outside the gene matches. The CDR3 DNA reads TGTGCCAGCAATCTGGGACAGGGTCCCTACGAGCAGTACTTC. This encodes CASNLGQGPYEQYF.

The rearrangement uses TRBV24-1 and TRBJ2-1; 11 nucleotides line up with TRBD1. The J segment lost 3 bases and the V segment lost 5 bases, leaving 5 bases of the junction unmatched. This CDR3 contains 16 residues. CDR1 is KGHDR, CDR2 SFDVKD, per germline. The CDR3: CATSALGTGGYNEQFF. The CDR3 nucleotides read TGTGCCACCAGTGCACTTGGGACAGGGGGCTACAATGAGCAGTTCTTC.

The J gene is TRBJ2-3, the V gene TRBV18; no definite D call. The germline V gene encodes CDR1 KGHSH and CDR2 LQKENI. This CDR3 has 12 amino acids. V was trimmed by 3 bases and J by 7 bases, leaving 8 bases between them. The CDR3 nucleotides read TGTGCCAGCTCACCCCTTGGTCATACGCAGTATTTT. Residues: CASSPLGHTQYF.

CDR3 residues: CASNEGTNGAFF. In DNA form, the CDR3 reads TGTGCCAGCAATGAGGGGACAAATGGAGCTTTCTTT. The V gene is TRBV6-2 or TRBV6-3, the J gene TRBJ1-1, with D possibly TRBD1 on 6 matching bases. CDR1 and CDR2 from the germline V gene are MNHEY and SVGEGT. This CDR3 region has 12 residues. Trimming removed 7 bases at V and 10 bases at J, with 16 bases between.

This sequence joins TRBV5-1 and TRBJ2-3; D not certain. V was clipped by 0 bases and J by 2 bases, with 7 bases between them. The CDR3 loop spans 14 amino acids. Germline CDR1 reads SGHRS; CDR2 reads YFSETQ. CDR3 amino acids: CASSLGQPTDTQYF. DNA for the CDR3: TGCGCCAGCAGCTTGGGACAACCCACAGATACGCAGTATTTT.

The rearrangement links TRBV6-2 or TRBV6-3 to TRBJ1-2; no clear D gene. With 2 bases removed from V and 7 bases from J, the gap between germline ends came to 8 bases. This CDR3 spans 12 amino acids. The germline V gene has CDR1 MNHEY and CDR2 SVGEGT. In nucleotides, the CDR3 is TGTGCCAGCAGTTACGAAGGTTTTGGCTACACCTTC. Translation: CASSYEGFGYTF.

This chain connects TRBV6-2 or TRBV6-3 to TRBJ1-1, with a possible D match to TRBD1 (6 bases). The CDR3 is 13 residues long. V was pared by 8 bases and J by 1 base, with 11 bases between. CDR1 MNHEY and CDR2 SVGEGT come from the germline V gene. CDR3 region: CASGMTGNTEAFF. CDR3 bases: TGTGCCAGCGGCATGACAGGGAACACTGAAGCTTTCTTT.

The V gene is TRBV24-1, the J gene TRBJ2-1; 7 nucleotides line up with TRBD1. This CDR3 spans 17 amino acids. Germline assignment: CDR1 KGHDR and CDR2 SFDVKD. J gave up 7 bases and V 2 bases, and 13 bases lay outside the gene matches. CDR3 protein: CATSDWAFVTGRNEQFF. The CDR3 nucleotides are TGTGCCACCAGTGATTGGGCTTTTGTGACAGGGAGAAATGAGCAGTTCTTC.

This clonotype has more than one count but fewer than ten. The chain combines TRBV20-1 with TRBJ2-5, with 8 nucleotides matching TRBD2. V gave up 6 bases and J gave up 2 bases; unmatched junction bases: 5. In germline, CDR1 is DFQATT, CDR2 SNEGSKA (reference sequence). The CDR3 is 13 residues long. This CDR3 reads CSAFLAGQETQYF. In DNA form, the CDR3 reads TGCAGTGCATTTTTAGCGGGGCAAGAGACCCAGTACTTC.

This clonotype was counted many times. This CDR3 reads CASSLVEVNEQFF. CDR3 DNA: TGTGCCAGCAGTTTAGTCGAGGTTAATGAGCAGTTCTTC. The chain employs TRBV12-3 or TRBV12-4 and TRBJ2-1; D is unclear. Trimming shortened V by 1 base and J by 7 bases, and 8 bases separated the two germline ends. The CDR3 is 13 amino acids.

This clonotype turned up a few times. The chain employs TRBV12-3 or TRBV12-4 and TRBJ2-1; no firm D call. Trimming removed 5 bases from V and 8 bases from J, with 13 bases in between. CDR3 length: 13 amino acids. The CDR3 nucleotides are TGTGCCAGCAGTGCTTTCGTGTCGGATGAGCAGTTCTTC. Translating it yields CASSAFVSDEQFF.

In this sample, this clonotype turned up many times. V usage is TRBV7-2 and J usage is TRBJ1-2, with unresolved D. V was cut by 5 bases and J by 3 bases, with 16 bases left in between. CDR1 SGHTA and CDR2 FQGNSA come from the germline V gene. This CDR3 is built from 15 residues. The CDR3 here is CASSAPRLLYYGYTF. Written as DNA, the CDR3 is TGTGCCAGCAGCGCCCCAAGGTTGCTCTACTATGGCTACACCTTC.

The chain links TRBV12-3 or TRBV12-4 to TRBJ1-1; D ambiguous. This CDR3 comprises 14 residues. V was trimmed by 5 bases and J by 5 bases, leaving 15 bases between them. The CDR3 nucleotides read TGTGCCAGCAGTCTGCGACAAAGGTTGACTGAAGCTTTCTTT. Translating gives CASSLRQRLTEAFF.

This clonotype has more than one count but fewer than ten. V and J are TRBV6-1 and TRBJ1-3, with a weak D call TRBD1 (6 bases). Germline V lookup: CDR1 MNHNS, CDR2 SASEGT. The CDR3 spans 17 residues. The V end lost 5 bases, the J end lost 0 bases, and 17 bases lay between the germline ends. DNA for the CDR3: TGTGCCAGCAGTCCCTATGGCCCGGACAGCTCTGGAAACACCATATATTTT. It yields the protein CASSPYGPDSSGNTIYF.

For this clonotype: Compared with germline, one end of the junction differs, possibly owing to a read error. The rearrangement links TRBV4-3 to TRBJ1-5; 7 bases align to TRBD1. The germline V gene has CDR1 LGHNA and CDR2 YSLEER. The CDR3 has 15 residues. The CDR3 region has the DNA TGCACCAGCAGCCAAGATGCGACAGGGCTGGAGCCCCAGCATTTT. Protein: CTSSQDATGLEPQHF.

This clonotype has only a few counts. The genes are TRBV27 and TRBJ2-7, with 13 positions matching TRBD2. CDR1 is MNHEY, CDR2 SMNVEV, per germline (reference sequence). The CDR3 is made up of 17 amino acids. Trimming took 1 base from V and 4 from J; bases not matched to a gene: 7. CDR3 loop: CASSLLPTSGGGYEQYF. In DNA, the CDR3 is TGTGCCAGCAGTTTATTGCCCACTAGCGGGGGGGGTTACGAGCAGTACTTC.

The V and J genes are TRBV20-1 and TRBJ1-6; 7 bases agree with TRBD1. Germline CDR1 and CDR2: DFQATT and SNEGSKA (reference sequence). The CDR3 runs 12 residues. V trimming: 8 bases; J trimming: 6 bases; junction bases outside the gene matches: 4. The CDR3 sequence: CSSGDSNSPLHF. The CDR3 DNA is TGCAGTTCGGGGGACAGTAATTCACCCCTCCACTTT.

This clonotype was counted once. CDR3 in DNA: TGTGCCAGCAGTAAGGACAGTGACTATGGCTACACCTTC. It specifies CASSKDSDYGYTF. The V and J genes are TRBV6-1 and TRBJ1-2; D is possibly TRBD1 (6 bases). V shed 5 bases and J shed 3 bases, with 10 bases lying between them. The germline CDR1 and CDR2 sequences are MNHNS and SASEGT. This CDR3 region has 13 residues.

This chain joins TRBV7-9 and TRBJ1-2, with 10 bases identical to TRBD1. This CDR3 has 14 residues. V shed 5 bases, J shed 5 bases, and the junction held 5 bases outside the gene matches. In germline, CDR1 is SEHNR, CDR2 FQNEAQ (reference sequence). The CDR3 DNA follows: TGTGCCAGCAGCGGACGGACAGGGGGATATGGCTACACCTTC. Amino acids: CASSGRTGGYGYTF.